A selection of T cell receptor beta chains follows, all from one sample in a study of cytomegalovirus exposure and HLA in healthy donors. Sequencing was performed with immunoSEQ multiplex PCR; in TCRdb, only in-frame clones are kept and a portion is missing. Of 100,000 to 150,000 clones listed, 65% to 90% are singletons. The sequenced material came from PBMCs. These receptors were collected from a girl aged 2 to 9 in good health and CMV-seronegative. CDR3s include the opening cysteine and the closing phenylalanine or tryptophan. The D gene is left open where the match is weak. Size tells how often a clone was seen (once, few, many) or the class of an expanded clone, and some rows leave it out.

TRBV19,-,TRBD2,TRBJ2-3,TGTGCCAGTAGTATCGAGCGGGGTTCGACAGATACGCAGTATTTT,CASSIERGSTDTQYF
TRBV25-1,-,TRBD2,TRBJ2-7,TGTGCCAGCAGTGAATATGGGGGGGTCGGTTACGAGCAGTACTTC,CASSEYGGVGYEQYF
TRBV25-1,-,-,TRBJ1-5,TGTGCCAGCAGTGAAGGGGCGGGGGAAGGGAATCAGCCCCAGCATTTT,CASSEGAGEGNQPQHF
TRBV4-1,-,-,TRBJ1-2,TGCGCCAGCAGCCGACAGGCAATTTCTAACTATGGCTACACCTTC,CASSRQAISNYGYTF
TRBV6-4,-,-,TRBJ1-6,TGTGCCAGCAGTGACTCTAGGGGTTCACCCCTCCACTTT,CASSDSRGSPLHF
TRBV5-1,-,-,TRBJ1-2,TGCGCCAGCAGCCTTGAGGGGGGGGCGCATGGCTACACCTTC,CASSLEGGAHGYTF
TRBV19,-,TRBD1,TRBJ1-5,TGTGCCAGTGTCGGGACAGGGGAGGGCTATAGCAATCAGCCCCAGCATTTT,CASVGTGEGYSNQPQHF
TRBV5-4,-,TRBD2,TRBJ2-5,TGTGCCAGCAGCTTAGCGGGAGTAGGAGAGACCCAGTACTTC,CASSLAGVGETQYF
TRBV15,few,-,TRBJ1-2,TGTGCCACCAGCACTAGGGACACGGGGTATGGCTACACCTTC,CATSTRDTGYGYTF
TRBV19,-,-,TRBJ2-7,TGTGCCAGTAGCGGAGGACAGCCAAATAGTAACCCCTCCTACGAGCAGTACTTC,CASSGGQPNSNPSYEQYF
TRBV4-1,-,TRBD1,TRBJ2-5,TGCGCCAGCAGCGGACAGGGGGGGGAGACCCAGTACTTC,CASSGQGGETQYF
TRBV10-1,once,TRBD1,TRBJ2-7,TGCGCCAGCAGCCAAGGACGGGACAGTCGCTTC,CASSQGRDSRF
TRBV5-1,-,-,TRBJ1-1,TGCGCCAGCACCAAGGAGACGAACACTGAAGCTTTCTTT,CASTKETNTEAFF
TRBV5-1,-,TRBD1,TRBJ1-5,TGCGCCAGCAGCTTGGGGGCAGGGGGCGGCAATCAGCCCCAGCATTTT,CASSLGAGGGNQPQHF
TRBV18,-,-,TRBJ2-7,TGTGCCAGCTCACCCAGGGGGGACAGAAACTACGAGCAGTACTTC,CASSPRGDRNYEQYF
TRBV4-3,-,-,TRBJ2-7,TGCGCCAGCAGCCAAGAGATACACTACGAGCAGTACTTC,CASSQEIHYEQYF
TRBV11-3,-,-,TRBJ1-2,TGTGCCAGCAGCTTCCCGCAGGGCGATGGCTACACCTTC,CASSFPQGDGYTF
TRBV19,-,TRBD2,TRBJ2-7,TGTGCCAGTAGTACTAGGACTAGCGGGGGCTACGAGCAGTACTTC,CASSTRTSGGYEQYF
TRBV5-1,-,TRBD2,TRBJ2-2,TGCGCCAGCTCCCTGTGGGGGACTACGAACACCGGGGAGCTGTTTTTT,CASSLWGTTNTGELFF
TRBV6-5,-,-,TRBJ1-1,TGTGCCAGCAGTTACGGCAGGGGAAGGGGCACTGAAGCCTTCTTT,CASSYGRGRGTEAFF
TRBV6-5,-,-,TRBJ1-1,TGTGCCAGCAGCAGGGGCAGGGGGAACACTGAAGCTTTCTTT,CASSRGRGNTEAFF
TRBV27,-,-,TRBJ2-3,TGTGCCAGCAGTTTATCGGGCCGCACAGATACGCAGTATTTT,CASSLSGRTDTQYF
TRBV5-4,-,TRBD2,TRBJ2-3,TGTGCCAGCAGCTTGGTGGCGGGAGGCACAGATACGCAGTATTTT,CASSLVAGGTDTQYF
TRBV7-9,-,-,TRBJ2-7,TGTGCCAGCAGCCGGGAATGGGAAAGGAGCGAGCAGTACTTC,CASSREWERSEQYF
TRBV18,-,TRBD1,TRBJ1-5,TGTGCCAGCTCACGGGACAGGGACCAGCCCCAGCATTTT,CASSRDRDQPQHF
TRBV7-2,-,-,TRBJ2-1,TGTGCCAGCACACCTCGGGGTATAGGAGAGCAGTTCTTC,CASTPRGIGEQFF
TRBV4-3,-,TRBD1,TRBJ1-3,TGCGCCAGCAGCCCGCTGGACAGGGGGAACACCATATATTTT,CASSPLDRGNTIYF
TRBV4-1,-,-,TRBJ1-5,TGCGCCAGCAGCCTCGAGGGAGGAAATCGGGATCAGCCCCAGCATTTT,CASSLEGGNRDQPQHF
TRBV7-3,-,TRBD2,TRBJ2-1,TGTGCCAGCAGCACCCAAGGTGGCGGGAGGGGTGAGCAGTTCTTC,CASSTQGGGRGEQFF